A single sample is the source of the 6 T cell receptor beta chains below, sequenced in a study of beta chain features in type 1 diabetes. Study observations and caveats: TCRB CDR3s were moderately but significantly shorter in Type 1 diabetes patients in all four CD4+ subsets.

Antigens of these TCRs are unknown. Reverse transcription of all isolated RNA meant that expressed TCRB transcripts were sequenced. Clones were sequenced by immunoSEQ multiplex PCR, and TCRdb holds only the in-frame ones, with some missing. The sample has 100,000 to 150,000 clones, about 18% seen once; the top ten hold approximately 2.5%. Material: central memory CD4+ T cells from blood. The source of these receptors is a man younger than 35 with type 1 diabetes.

The V and J genes are TRBV7-2 and TRBJ1-6; D is unclear. The CDR3 totals 15 residues. CDR1 and CDR2 (germline): SGHTA, FQGNSA. V was pared by 2 bases and J by 7 bases, with 12 bases between. The CDR3 sequence is CASSLMIVRNSPLHF. The CDR3 region has the DNA TGTGCCAGCAGCTTAATGATAGTTCGGAATTCACCCCTCCACTTT.

The CDR3 DNA reads as TGCAGTTCACAGGGGAACTATGGCTACACCTTC. Its protein product is CSSQGNYGYTF. The rearrangement joins TRBV29-1 to TRBJ1-2; 7 bases line up with TRBD1. CDR3 size: 11 residues. Per germline, CDR1 SQVTM and CDR2 ANQGSEA.

The V call is TRBV29-1, the J call TRBJ2-5; a weak D match, TRBD2 (5 bases). The CDR3 consists of 12 residues. Germline V gene sequence: CDR1 SQVTM, CDR2 ANQGSEA. This chain's CDR3 is CRAGLEQETQYF. The CDR3, as DNA: TGCAGAGCAGGACTGGAACAAGAGACCCAGTACTTC.

The J gene is TRBJ1-2, the V gene TRBV29-1; D remains ambiguous. This CDR3 comprises 12 residues. Germline CDR1 and CDR2: SQVTM and ANQGSEA. The V gene lost 4 bases and the J gene lost 2 bases, with 8 bases spanning the gap. DNA of the CDR3: TGCAGCGTTGGAGGGTCCAACTATGGCTACACCTTC. It is translated as CSVGGSNYGYTF. The full variable domain, rest sourced from reference TRBV29-1 and TRBJ1-2, is SAVISQKPSRDICQRGTSLTIQCQVDSQVTMMFWYRQQPGQSLTLIATANQGSEATYESGFVIDKFPISRPNLTFSTLTVSNMSPEDSSIYLCSVGGSNYGYTFGSGTRLTVV.

The rearrangement uses TRBV19 and TRBJ1-5; possible D gene TRBD1, 5 bases. The CDR3 loop spans 16 amino acids. V lost 7 bases and J 6 bases, leaving 22 bases between the germline ends. Germline V gives CDR1 LNHDA, CDR2 SQIVND (reference sequence). The CDR3 bases are TGTGCCAGTAAGGGGTTCGAGGGGAGCCCCTCTCAGCCCCAGCATTTT. Protein product: CASKGFEGSPSQPQHF.

There are many counts of this clone. The chain links TRBV5-4 to TRBJ2-7, with 9 bases matching TRBD2. The CDR3 consists of 15 residues. The trim removed 4 bases at V and 5 bases at J, leaving 10 bases unmatched. Germline CDR1 SGHNT, CDR2 YYREEE (reference sequence). Here the CDR3 DNA reads TGTGCCAGCAGCCCGGACGGCGGGGGGGACCACGAGCAGTACTTC. The encoded protein is CASSPDGGGDHEQYF. Combining the CDR3 with reference TRBV5-4 and TRBJ2-7 gives the whole variable domain ETGVTQSPTHLIKTRGQQVTLRCSSQSGHNTVSWYQQALGQGPQFIFQYYREEENGRGNFPPRFSGLQFPNYSSELNVNALELDDSALYLCASSPDGGGDHEQYFGPGTRLTVT.